This TCR beta chain emerged from a study of blood T cell repertoires in COVID-19. CDR1 is MDHEN, CDR2 SYDVKM, per germline. The V segment lost 7 bases and the J segment 6 bases; nucleotides outside the gene matches: 4. This CDR3 region has 13 residues. Data came from immunoSEQ multiplex PCR; TCRdb stores just in-frame clones and leaves some out. Of over 95,000 clones in the sample, 79% were seen once. This receptor was identified in a woman of 80 years or more with active or convalescent COVID-19. The source material was peripheral blood. The V gene is TRBV28, the J gene TRBJ2-4; TRBD1 aligns across 9 bases. The CDR3 spells CASMDRGLNIQYF. Written as DNA, the CDR3 is TGTGCCAGCATGGACAGGGGATTAAACATTCAGTACTTC.